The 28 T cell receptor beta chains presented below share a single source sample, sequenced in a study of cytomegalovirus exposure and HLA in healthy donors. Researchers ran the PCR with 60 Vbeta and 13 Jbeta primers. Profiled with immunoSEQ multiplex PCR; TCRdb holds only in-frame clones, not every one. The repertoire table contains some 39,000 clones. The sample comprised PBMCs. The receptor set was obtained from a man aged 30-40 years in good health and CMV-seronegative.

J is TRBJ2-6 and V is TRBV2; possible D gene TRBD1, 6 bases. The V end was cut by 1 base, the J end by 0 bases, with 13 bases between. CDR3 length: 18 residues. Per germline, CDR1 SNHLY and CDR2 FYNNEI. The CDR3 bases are TGTGCCAGCAGTGAAGATATCAGGGGAAACTCTGGGGCCAACGTCCTGACTTTC. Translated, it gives CASSEDIRGNSGANVLTF.

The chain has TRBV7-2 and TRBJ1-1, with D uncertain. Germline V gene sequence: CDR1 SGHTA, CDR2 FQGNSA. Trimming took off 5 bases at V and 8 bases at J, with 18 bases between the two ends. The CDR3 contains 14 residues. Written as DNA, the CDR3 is TGTGCCAGCAGCCGACTGGGAGGGATCCCAGAAGCTTTCTTT. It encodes CASSRLGGIPEAFF.

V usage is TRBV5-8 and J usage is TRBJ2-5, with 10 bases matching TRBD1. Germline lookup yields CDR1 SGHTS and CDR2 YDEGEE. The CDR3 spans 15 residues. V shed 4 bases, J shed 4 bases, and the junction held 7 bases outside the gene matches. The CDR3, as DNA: TGTGCCAGCAGCCTGGGGACAGGGGAAGGAGAGACCCAGTACTTC. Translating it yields CASSLGTGEGETQYF.

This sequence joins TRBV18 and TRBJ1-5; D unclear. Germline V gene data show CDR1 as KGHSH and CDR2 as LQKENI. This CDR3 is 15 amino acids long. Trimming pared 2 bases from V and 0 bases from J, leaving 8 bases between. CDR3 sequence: CASSPGRDSNQPQHF. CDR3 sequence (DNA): TGTGCCAGCTCACCAGGACGGGATAGCAATCAGCCCCAGCATTTT. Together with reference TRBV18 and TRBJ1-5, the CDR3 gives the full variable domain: NAGVMQNPRHLVRRRGQEARLRCSPMKGHSHVYWYRQLPEEGLKFMVYLQKENIIDESGMPKERFSAEFPKEGPSILRIQQVVRGDSAAYFCASSPGRDSNQPQHFGDGTRLSIL.

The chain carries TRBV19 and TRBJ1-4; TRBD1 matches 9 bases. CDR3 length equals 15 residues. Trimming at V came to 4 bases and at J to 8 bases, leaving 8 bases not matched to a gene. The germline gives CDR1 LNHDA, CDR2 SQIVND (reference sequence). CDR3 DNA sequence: TGTGCCAGTAGTAGAGGACAGGGGCTAGGGGAAAAACTGTTTTTT. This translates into CASSRGQGLGEKLFF.

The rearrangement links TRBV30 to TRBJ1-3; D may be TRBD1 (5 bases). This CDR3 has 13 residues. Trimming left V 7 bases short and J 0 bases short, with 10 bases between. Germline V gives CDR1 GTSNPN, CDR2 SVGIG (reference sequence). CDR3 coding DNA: TGTGCCTTGACAGTCCTCTCTGGAAACACCATATATTTT. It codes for CALTVLSGNTIYF.

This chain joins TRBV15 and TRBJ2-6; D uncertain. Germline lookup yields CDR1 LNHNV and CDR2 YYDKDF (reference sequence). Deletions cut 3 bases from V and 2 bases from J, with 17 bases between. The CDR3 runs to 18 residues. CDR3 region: CATSSRSLDRPGANVLTF. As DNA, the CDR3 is TGTGCCACCAGCAGCCGTAGCCTTGACCGGCCTGGGGCCAACGTCCTGACTTTC.

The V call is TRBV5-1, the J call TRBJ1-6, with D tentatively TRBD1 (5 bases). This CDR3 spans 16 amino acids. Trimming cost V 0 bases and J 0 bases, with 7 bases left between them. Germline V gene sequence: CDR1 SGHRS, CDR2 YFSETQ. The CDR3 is CASSLEGNSYNSPLHF. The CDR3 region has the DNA TGCGCCAGCAGCTTGGAGGGGAACTCCTATAATTCACCCCTCCACTTT.

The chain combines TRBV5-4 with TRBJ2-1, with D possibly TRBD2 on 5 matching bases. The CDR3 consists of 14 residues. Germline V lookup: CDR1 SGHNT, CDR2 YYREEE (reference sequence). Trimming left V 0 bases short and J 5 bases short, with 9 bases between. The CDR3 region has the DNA TGTGCCAGCAGCTTGGCGGGGATAGACAATGAGCAGTTCTTC. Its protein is CASSLAGIDNEQFF.

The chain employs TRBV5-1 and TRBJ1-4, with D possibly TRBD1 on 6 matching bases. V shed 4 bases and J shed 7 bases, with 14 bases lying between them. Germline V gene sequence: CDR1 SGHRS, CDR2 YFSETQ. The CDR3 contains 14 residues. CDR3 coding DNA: TGCGCCAGCAGCCTAGGGGGGGTTGGTGAAAAACTGTTTTTT. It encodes CASSLGGVGEKLFF.

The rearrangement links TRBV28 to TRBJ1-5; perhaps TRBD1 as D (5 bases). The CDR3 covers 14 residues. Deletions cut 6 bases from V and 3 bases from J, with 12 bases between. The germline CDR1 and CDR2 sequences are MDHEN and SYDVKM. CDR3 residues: CASREDRDNQPQHF. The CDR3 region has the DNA TGTGCCAGCAGGGAAGACAGAGACAATCAGCCCCAGCATTTT.

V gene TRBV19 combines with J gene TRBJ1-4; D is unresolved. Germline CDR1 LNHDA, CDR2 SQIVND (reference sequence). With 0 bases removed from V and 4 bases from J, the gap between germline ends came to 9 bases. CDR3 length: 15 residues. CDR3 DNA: TGTGCCAGTAGTATAGATTGGAGAGTTAATGAAAAACTGTTTTTT. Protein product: CASSIDWRVNEKLFF.

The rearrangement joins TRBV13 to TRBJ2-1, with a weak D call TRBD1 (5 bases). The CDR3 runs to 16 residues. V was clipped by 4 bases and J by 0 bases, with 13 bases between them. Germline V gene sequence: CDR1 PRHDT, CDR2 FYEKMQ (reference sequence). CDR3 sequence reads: CASSSRAMSSYNEQFF. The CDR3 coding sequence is TGTGCCAGCAGCTCCAGGGCAATGAGCTCCTACAATGAGCAGTTCTTC.

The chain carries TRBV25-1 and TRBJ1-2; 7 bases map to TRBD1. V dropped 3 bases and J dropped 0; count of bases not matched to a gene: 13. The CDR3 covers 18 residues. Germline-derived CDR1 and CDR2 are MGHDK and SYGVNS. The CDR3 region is CASSDTNRDSGANYGYTF. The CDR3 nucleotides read TGTGCCAGCAGTGATACCAACCGGGACAGTGGAGCTAACTATGGCTACACCTTC.

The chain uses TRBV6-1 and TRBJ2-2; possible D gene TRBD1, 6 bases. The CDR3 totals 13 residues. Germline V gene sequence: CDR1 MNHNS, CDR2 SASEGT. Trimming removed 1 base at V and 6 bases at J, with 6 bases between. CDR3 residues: CASSEGTAGELFF. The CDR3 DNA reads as TGTGCCAGCAGTGAAGGGACAGCCGGGGAGCTGTTTTTT.

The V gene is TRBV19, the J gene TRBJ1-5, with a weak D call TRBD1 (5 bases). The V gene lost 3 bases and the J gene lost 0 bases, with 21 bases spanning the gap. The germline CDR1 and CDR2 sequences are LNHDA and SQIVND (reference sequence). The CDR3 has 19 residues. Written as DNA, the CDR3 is TGTGCCAGTAGTATCGGTGCAGGGAGGGGTGCGTATAGCAATCAGCCCCAGCATTTT. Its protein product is CASSIGAGRGAYSNQPQHF. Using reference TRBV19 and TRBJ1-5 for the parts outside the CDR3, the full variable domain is DGGITQSPKYLFRKEGQNVTLSCEQNLNHDAMYWYRQDPGQGLRLIYYSQIVNDFQKGDIAEGYSVSREKKESFPLTVTSAQKNPTAFYLCASSIGAGRGAYSNQPQHFGDGTRLSIL.

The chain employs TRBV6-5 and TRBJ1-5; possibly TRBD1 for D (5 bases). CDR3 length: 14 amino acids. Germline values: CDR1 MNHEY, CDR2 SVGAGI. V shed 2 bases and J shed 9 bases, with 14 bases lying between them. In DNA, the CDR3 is TGTGCCAGCAGTTACGGGAAAGGGAGGGGGCCCCAGCATTTT. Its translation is CASSYGKGRGPQHF.

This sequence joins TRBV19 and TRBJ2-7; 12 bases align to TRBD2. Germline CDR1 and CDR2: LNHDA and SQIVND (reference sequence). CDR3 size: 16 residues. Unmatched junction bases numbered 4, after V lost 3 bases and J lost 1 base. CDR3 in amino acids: CASSILTSGGSYEQYF. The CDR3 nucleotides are TGTGCCAGTAGTATCCTAACTAGCGGGGGGTCCTACGAGCAGTACTTC.

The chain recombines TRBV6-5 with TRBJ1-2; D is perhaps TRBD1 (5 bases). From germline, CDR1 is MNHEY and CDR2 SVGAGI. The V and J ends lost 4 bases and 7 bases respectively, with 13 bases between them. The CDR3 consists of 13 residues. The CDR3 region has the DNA TGTGCCAGCAGTTTCGACAGTTCCGCTGGCTACACCTTC. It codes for CASSFDSSAGYTF.

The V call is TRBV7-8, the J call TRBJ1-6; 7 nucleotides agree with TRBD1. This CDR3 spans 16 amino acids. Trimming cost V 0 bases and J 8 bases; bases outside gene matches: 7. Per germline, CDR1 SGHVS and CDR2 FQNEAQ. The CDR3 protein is CASSLATGVKYSPLHF. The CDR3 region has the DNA TGTGCCAGCAGCTTAGCAACAGGGGTTAAGTATTCACCCCTCCACTTT.

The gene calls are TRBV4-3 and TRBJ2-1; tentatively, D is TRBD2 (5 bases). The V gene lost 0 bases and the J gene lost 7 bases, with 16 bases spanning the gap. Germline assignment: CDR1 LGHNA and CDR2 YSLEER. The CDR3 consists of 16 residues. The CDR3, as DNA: TGCGCCAGCAGCCAAGATTCGGCACTAGGCAGAAATGAGCAGTTCTTC. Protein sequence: CASSQDSALGRNEQFF.

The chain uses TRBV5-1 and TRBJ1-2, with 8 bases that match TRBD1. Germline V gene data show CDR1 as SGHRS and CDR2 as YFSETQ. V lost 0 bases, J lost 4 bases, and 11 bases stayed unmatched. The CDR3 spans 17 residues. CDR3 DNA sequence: TGCGCCAGCAGCTTGGCCCCGACAGGGGTTGGTGGCTATGGCTACACCTTC. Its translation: CASSLAPTGVGGYGYTF.

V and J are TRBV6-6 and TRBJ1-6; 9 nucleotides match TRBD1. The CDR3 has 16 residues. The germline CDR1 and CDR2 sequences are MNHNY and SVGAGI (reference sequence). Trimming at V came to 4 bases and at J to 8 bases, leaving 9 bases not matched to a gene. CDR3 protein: CASSSRQGVVYSPLHF. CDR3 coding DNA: TGTGCCAGCAGTTCCCGACAGGGGGTCGTTTATTCACCCCTCCACTTT.

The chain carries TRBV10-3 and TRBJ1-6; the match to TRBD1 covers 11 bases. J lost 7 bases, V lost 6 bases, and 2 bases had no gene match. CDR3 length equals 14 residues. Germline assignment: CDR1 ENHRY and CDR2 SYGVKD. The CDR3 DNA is TGTGCCATCAGGGACAGGGGGCTCAATTCACCCCTCCACTTT. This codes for CAIRDRGLNSPLHF.

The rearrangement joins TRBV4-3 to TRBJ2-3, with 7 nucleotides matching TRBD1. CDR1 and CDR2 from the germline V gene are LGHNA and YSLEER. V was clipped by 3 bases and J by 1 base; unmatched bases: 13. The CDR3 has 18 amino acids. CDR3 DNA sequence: TGCGCCAGCAGCCAGGCTCGTCGAGGGGGCGCGGGCACAGATACGCAGTATTTT. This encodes CASSQARRGGAGTDTQYF.

DNA for the CDR3: TGTGCCAGTAGTCCCCGAGGGACAGGTTTCTACGAGCAGTACTTC. Translation: CASSPRGTGFYEQYF. The V and J genes are TRBV19 and TRBJ2-7; 8 bases agree with TRBD1. The V gene's germline CDR1 is LNHDA and CDR2 SQIVND (reference sequence). With V trimmed by 5 bases and J by 3 bases, 9 bases remained unmatched. CDR3 size: 15 residues.

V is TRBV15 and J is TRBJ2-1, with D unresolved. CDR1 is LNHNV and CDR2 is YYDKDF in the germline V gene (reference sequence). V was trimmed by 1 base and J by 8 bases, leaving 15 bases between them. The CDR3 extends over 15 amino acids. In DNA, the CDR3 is TGTGCCACCAGCAGAGCCGGCGGAGTTCGAGATGAGCAGTTCTTC. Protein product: CATSRAGGVRDEQFF.

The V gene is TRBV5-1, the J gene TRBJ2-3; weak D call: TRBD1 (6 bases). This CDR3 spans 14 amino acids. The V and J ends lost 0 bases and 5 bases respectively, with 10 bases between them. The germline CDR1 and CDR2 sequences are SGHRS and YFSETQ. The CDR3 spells CASSLAQGRDTQYF. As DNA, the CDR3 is TGCGCCAGCAGCTTGGCACAGGGTAGAGATACGCAGTATTTT.